This T cell receptor beta chain emerged from a study of blood T cell repertoires in COVID-19. The length of the CDR3 is 13 residues. V was pared by 7 bases and J by 2 bases, with 10 bases between. Clones were read by immunoSEQ multiplex PCR, and TCRdb kept only the in-frame ones, dropping some. This sample has 200,000 to 250,000 clones; more than 75% occur once, and the top ten carry under 8.5%. The V call is TRBV12-3 or TRBV12-4, the J call TRBJ2-3; D is uncertain. This receptor was taken from a woman of 80 years or more with COVID-19, enrolled during active disease. Specimen: peripheral blood. CDR3 coding DNA: TGTGCCAGCACCATGAGGCTCACAGATACGCAGTATTTT. Translating gives CASTMRLTDTQYF.